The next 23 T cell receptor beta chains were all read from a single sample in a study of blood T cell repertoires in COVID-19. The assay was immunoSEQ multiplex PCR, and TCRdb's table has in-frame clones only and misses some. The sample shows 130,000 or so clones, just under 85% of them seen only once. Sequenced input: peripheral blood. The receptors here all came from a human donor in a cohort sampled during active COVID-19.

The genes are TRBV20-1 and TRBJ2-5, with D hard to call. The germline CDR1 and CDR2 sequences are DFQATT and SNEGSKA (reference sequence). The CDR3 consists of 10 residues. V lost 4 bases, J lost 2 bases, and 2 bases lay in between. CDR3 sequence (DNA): TGCAGTGCTATACAAGAGACCCAGTACTTC. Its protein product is CSAIQETQYF.

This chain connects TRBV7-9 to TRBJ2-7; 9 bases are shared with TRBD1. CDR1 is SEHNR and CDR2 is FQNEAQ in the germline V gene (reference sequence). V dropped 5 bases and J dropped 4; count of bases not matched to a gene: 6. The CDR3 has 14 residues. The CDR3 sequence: CASSGRDRVYEQYF. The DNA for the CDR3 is TGTGCCAGCAGCGGCCGGGACAGGGTTTACGAGCAGTACTTC.

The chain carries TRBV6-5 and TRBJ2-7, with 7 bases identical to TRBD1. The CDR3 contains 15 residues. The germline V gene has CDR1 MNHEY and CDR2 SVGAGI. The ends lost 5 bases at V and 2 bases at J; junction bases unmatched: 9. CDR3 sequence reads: CASSPPGQATYEQYF. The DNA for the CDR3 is TGTGCCAGCAGTCCCCCCGGACAGGCCACCTACGAGCAGTACTTC.

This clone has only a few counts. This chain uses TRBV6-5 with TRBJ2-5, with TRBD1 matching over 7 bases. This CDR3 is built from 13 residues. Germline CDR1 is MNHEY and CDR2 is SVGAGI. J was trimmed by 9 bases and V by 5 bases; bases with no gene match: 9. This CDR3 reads CASSPGTALAQYF. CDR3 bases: TGTGCCAGCAGTCCCGGGACAGCCTTGGCCCAGTACTTC.

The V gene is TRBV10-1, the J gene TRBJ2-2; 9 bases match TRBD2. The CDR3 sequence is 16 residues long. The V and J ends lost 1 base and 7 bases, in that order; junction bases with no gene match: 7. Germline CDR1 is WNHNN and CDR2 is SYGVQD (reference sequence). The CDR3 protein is CASSEWASGDLGELFF. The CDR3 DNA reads TGCGCCAGCAGTGAGTGGGCTAGCGGGGACCTCGGGGAGCTGTTTTTT.

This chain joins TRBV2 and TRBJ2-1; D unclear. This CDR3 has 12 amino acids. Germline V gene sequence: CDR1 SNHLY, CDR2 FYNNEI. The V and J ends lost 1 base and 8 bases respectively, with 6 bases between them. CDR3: CASSEDRYEQFF. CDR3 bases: TGTGCCAGCAGTGAAGACAGATATGAGCAGTTCTTC. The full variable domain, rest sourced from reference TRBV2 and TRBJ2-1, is EPEVTQTPSHQVTQMGQEVILRCVPISNHLYFYWYRQILGQKVEFLVSFYNNEISEKSEIFDDQFSVERPDGSNFTLKIRSTKLEDSAMYFCASSEDRYEQFFGPGTRLTVL.

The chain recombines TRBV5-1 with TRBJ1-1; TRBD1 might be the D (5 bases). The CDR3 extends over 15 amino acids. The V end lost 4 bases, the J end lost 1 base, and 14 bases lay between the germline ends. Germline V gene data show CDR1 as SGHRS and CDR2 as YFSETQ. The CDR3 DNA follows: TGCGCCAGCAGCCCCAGGGCGATTCGGAACACTGAAGCTTTCTTT. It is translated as CASSPRAIRNTEAFF.

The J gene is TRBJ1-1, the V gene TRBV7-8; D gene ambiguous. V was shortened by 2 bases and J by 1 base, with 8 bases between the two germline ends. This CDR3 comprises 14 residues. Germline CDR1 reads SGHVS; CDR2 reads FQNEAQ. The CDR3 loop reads CASSLMPGNTEAFF. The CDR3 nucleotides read TGTGCCAGCAGCTTAATGCCAGGGAACACTGAAGCTTTCTTT.

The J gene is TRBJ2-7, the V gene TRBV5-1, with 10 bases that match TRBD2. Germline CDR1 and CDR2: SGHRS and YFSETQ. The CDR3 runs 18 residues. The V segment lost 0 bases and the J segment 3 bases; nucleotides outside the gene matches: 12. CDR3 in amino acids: CASSLVSSGGPTDYEQYF. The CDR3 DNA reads TGCGCCAGCAGCTTGGTTTCTAGCGGGGGCCCGACCGACTACGAGCAGTACTTC.

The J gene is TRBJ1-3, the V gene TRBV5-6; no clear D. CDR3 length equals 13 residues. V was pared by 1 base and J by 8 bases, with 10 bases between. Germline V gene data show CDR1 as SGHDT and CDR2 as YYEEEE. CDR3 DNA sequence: TGTGCCAGCAGCTTGTCGGTATCGGACACCATATATTTT. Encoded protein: CASSLSVSDTIYF.

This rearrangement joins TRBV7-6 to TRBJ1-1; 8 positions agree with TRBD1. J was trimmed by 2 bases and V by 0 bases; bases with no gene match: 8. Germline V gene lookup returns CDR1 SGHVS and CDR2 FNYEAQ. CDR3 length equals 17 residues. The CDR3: CASSLATGAVGNTEAFF. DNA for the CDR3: TGTGCCAGCAGCTTAGCGACAGGGGCTGTGGGAAACACTGAAGCTTTCTTT.

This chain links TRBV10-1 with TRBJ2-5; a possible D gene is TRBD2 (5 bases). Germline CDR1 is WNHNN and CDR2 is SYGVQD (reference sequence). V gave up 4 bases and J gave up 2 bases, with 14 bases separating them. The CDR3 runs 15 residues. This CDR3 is CASSGGSWGQETQYF. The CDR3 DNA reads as TGCGCCAGCAGTGGAGGGTCGTGGGGACAAGAGACCCAGTACTTC.

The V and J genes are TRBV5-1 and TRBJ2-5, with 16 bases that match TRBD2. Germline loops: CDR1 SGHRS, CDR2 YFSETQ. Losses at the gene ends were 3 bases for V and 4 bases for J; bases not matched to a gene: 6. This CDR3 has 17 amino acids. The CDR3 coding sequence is TGCGCCAGCAGCTCGGGCGGGACTAGCGGGGGGGCAGAGACCCAGTACTTC. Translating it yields CASSSGGTSGGAETQYF.

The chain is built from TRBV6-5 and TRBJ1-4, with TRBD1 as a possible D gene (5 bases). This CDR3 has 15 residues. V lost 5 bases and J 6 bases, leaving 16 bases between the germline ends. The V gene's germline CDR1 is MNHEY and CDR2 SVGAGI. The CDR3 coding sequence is TGTGCCAGCAGTCCCCAGGGAGGGTATCATGAAAAACTGTTTTTT. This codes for CASSPQGGYHEKLFF.

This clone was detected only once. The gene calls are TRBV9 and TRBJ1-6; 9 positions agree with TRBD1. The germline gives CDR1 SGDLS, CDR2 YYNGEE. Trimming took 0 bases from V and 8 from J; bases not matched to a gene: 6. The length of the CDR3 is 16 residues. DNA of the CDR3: TGTGCCAGCAGCGTAGGTCTCGGGACAGGGCATTCACCCCTCCACTTT. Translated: CASSVGLGTGHSPLHF.

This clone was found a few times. The CDR3, as DNA: TGCGCCAGCAGCTGGGCGGGCGGGGGGGCGAAGGAGCAGTACTTC. Protein sequence: CASSWAGGGAKEQYF. This chain uses TRBV5-1 with TRBJ2-7, with TRBD2 identical over 9 bases. The CDR3 runs to 15 residues. Germline trimming cut 3 bases from V and 7 bases from J; bases unmatched to any gene: 11. The germline V gene has CDR1 SGHRS and CDR2 YFSETQ.

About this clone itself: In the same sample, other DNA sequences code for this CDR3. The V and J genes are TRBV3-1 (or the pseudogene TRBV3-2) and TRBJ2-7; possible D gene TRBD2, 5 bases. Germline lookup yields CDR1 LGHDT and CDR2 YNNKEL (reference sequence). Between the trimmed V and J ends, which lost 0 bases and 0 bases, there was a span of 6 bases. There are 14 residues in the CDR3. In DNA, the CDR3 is TGTGCCAGCAGCCAAGATCGGGGCTCCTACGAGCAGTACTTC. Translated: CASSQDRGSYEQYF.

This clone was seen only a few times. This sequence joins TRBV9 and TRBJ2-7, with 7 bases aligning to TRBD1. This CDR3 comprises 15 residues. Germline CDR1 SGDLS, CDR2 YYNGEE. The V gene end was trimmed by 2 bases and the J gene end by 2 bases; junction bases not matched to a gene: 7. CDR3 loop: CASSVAGTATYEQYF. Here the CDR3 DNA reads TGTGCCAGCAGCGTGGCCGGGACAGCAACCTACGAGCAGTACTTC.

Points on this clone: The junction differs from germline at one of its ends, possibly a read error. DNA of the CDR3: TGTGCCAGCAGCTTGCTTCAGTCCCAGCATTTT. It is translated as CASSLLQSQHF. The rearrangement links TRBV5-8 to TRBJ1-5; D call uncertain. The CDR3 runs 11 residues. Germline loops: CDR1 SGHTS, CDR2 YDEGEE.

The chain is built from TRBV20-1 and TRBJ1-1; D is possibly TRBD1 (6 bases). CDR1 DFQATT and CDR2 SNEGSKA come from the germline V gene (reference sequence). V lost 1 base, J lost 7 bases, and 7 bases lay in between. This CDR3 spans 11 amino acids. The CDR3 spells CSARGQVEAFF. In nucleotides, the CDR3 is TGCAGTGCTAGAGGACAGGTTGAAGCTTTCTTT.

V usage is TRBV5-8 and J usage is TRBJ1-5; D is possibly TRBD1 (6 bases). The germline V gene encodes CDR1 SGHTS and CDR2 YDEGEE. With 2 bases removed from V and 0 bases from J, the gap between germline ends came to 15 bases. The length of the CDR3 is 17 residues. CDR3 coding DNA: TGTGCCAGCAGCTTAGAGGCCACAGGGATTAGCAATCAGCCCCAGCATTTT. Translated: CASSLEATGISNQPQHF.

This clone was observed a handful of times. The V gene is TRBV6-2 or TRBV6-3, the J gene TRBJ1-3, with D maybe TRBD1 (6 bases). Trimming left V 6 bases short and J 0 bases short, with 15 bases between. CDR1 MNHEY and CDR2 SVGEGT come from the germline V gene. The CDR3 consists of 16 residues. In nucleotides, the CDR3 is TGTGCCAGCAGCTTAGGCAGGGGAGCCTCTGGAAACACCATATATTTT. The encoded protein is CASSLGRGASGNTIYF.

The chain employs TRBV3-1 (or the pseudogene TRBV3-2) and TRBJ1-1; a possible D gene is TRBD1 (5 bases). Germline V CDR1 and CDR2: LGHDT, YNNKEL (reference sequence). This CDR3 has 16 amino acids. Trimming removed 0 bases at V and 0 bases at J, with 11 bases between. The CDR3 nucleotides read TGTGCCAGCAGCCAAGATCGACAGAACATGAACACTGAAGCTTTCTTT. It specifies CASSQDRQNMNTEAFF.